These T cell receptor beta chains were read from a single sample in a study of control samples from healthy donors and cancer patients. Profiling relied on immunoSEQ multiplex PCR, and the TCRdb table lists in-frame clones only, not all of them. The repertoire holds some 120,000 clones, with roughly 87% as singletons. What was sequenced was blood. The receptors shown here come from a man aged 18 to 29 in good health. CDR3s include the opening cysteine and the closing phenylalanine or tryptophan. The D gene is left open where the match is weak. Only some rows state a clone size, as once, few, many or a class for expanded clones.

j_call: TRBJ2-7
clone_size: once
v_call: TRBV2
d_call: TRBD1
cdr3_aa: CASSPIDRESYEQYF
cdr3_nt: TGTGCCAGCAGTCCGATTGACAGGGAATCCTACGAGCAGTACTTC

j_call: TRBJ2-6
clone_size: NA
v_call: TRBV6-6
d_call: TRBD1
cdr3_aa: CASKGGSRSGANVLTF
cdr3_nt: TGTGCCAGCAAAGGGGGCTCTCGCTCTGGGGCCAACGTCCTGACTTTC

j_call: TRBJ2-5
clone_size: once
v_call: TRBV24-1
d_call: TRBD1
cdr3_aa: CATSQGTVYQETQYF
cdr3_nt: TGTGCCACCAGCCAGGGGACAGTTTACCAAGAGACCCAGTACTTC

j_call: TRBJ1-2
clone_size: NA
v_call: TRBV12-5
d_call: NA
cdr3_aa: CASGLATGARGYTF
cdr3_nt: TGTGCTAGTGGTTTGGCGACCGGGGCCCGTGGCTACACCTTC

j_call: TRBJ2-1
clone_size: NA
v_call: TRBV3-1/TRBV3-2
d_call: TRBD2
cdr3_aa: CASSQITLGLAGGNEQFF
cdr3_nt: TGTGCCAGCAGCCAAATAACCCTGGGACTAGCGGGGGGGAATGAGCAGTTCTTC

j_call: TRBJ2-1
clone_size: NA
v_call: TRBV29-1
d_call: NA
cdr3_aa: CSVRRFGNEQFF
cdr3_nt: TGCAGCGTCCGGAGGTTCGGCAATGAGCAGTTCTTC

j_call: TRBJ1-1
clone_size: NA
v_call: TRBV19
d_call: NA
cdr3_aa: CASSIILRARQNTEAFF
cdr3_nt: TGTGCCAGTAGTATTATCCTTCGGGCCCGTCAGAACACTGAAGCTTTCTTT

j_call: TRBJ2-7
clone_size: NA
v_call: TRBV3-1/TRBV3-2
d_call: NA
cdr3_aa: CASGRLTYEQYF
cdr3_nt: TGTGCCAGCGGCCGTCTGACCTACGAGCAGTACTTC

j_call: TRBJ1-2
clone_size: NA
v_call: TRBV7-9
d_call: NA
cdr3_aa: CASSFQGLLGSNYGYTF
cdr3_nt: TGTGCCAGCAGCTTTCAGGGGTTACTCGGTTCTAACTATGGCTACACCTTC

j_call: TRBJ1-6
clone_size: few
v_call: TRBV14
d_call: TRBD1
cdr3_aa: CASSRRTGGVSYNSPLHF
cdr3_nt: TGTGCCAGCAGCCGTCGGACAGGGGGAGTCTCCTATAATTCACCCCTCCACTTT

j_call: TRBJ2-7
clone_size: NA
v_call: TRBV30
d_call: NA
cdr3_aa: CAWSVRAGVRRYEQYF
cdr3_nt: TGTGCCTGGAGTGTACGGGCGGGCGTGAGACGGTACGAGCAGTACTTC

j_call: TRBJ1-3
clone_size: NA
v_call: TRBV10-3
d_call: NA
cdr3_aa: CAISESPGNTIYF
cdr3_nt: TGTGCCATCAGTGAGTCCCCCGGAAACACCATATATTTT

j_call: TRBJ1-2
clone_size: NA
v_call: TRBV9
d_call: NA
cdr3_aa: CASSQPRGAGGRGYTF
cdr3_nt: TGTGCCAGCAGCCAACCAAGGGGGGCCGGCGGTCGTGGCTACACCTTC

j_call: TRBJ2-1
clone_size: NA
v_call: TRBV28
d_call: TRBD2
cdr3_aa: CASSTGTSVERGKQFF
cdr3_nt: TGTGCCAGCAGTACCGGGACTAGCGTCGAACGGGGGAAGCAGTTCTTC

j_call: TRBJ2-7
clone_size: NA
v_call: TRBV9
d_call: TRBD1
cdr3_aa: CASSVTGGNDEQYF
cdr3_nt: TGTGCCAGCAGCGTCACAGGGGGAAACGACGAGCAGTACTTC

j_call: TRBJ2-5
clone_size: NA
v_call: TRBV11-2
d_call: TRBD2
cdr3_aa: CASSKRAGLLTQETQYF
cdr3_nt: TGTGCCAGCAGCAAACGGGCGGGACTACTTACCCAAGAGACCCAGTACTTC

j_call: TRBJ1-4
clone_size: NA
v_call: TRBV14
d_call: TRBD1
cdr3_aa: CASSQPGTVNEKLFF
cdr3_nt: TGTGCCAGCAGCCAACCAGGGACAGTTAATGAAAAACTGTTTTTT

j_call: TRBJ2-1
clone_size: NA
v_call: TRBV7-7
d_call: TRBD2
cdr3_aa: CASSSGLADNNEQFF
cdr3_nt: TGTGCCAGCAGCAGTGGACTAGCGGATAACAATGAGCAGTTCTTC

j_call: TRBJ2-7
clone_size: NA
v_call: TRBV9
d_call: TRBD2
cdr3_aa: CASSASPSGRGGQYF
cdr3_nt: TGTGCCAGCAGCGCAAGCCCTAGCGGGAGGGGTGGGCAGTACTTC

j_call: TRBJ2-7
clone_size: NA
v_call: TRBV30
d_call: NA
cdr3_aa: CACTGSYEQYF
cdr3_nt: TGTGCCTGCACAGGGTCCTACGAGCAGTACTTC

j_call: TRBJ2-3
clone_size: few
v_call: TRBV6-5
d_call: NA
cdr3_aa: CASSYVSRSTDTQYF
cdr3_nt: TGTGCCAGCAGTTACGTTTCCCGGAGCACAGATACGCAGTATTTT

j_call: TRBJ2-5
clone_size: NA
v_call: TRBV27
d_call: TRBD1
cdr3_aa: CASSLLSERGHGGTQYF
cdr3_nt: TGTGCCAGCAGTTTATTGTCGGAAAGGGGGCATGGGGGGACCCAGTACTTC

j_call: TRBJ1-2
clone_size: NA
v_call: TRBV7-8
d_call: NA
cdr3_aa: CASSTTANYGYTF
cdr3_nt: TGTGCCAGCAGTACAACAGCTAACTATGGCTACACCTTC

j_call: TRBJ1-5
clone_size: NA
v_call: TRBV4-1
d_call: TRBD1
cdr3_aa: CASSREGQGGNQPQHF
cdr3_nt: TGCGCCAGCAGCCGGGAGGGACAGGGCGGCAATCAGCCCCAGCATTTT

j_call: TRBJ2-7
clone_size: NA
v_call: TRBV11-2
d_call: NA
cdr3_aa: CASSLGTYEQYF
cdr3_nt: TGTGCCAGCAGCCTAGGGACCTACGAGCAGTACTTC

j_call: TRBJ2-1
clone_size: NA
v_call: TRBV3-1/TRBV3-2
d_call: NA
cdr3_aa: CASSRLGGNDEQFF
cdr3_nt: TGTGCCAGCAGCCGGCTAGGCGGGAACGATGAGCAGTTCTTC